Following are 4 T cell receptor beta chains from one sample sequenced in a study of blood T cell repertoires in COVID-19. The data were produced by immunoSEQ multiplex PCR, yet TCRdb's version contains in-frame clones alone and is incomplete. The sample lists hundreds of thousands of clones, around 89% occurring once. The sample was PBMCs or T cells enriched from blood (not recorded which). The receptors here all came from a man younger than 40 who had recovered from COVID-19.

The V and J genes are TRBV10-1 and TRBJ2-1; 9 nucleotides line up with TRBD2. CDR1 is WNHNN, CDR2 SYGVQD, per germline (reference sequence). The ends lost 8 bases at V and 7 bases at J; junction bases unmatched: 9. CDR3 length: 14 residues. CDR3 sequence (DNA): TGCGCCAGCTCCCCCGCGGGAGGGCGGAATGAGCAGTTCTTC. Residues: CASSPAGGRNEQFF.

This chain links TRBV6-5 with TRBJ1-5; tentatively, D is TRBD1 (5 bases). V lost 4 bases and J 5 bases, leaving 9 bases between the germline ends. This CDR3 is built from 13 residues. Germline-derived CDR1 and CDR2 are MNHEY and SVGAGI. The CDR3 spells CASSLDTHQPQHF. The CDR3 bases are TGTGCCAGCAGTTTGGACACTCATCAGCCCCAGCATTTT.

V is TRBV4-2 and J is TRBJ2-7; D uncertain. Trimming left V 3 bases short and J 0 bases short, with 9 bases between. CDR1 and CDR2 (germline): LGHNA, YNFKEQ. This CDR3 comprises 14 residues. In nucleotides, the CDR3 is TGTGCCAGCAGCCAGACCCAGGTCTCCTACGAGCAGTACTTC. It yields the protein CASSQTQVSYEQYF.

V usage is TRBV29-1 and J usage is TRBJ1-2, with 10 bases matching TRBD1. The CDR3 has 13 residues. J gave up 4 bases and V 1 base, and 0 bases lay outside the gene matches. Germline CDR1 is SQVTM and CDR2 is ANQGSEA. The CDR3 nucleotides read TGCAGCGTTGAAGGGACAGGGGGCTATGGCTACACCTTC. This sequence encodes CSVEGTGGYGYTF. The complete variable domain, with remaining parts taken from reference TRBV29-1 and TRBJ1-2, reads SAVISQKPSRDICQRGTSLTIQCQVDSQVTMMFWYRQQPGQSLTLIATANQGSEATYESGFVIDKFPISRPNLTFSTLTVSNMSPEDSSIYLCSVEGTGGYGYTFGSGTRLTVV.